This TCR beta chain originates from a study of cytomegalovirus exposure and HLA in healthy donors. Study-wide findings and caveats: In a later analysis, at a false discovery rate of 0.05, fewer than 20,000 TCR beta sequences matched HLA alleles. The classifier reportedly diagnosed cytomegalovirus status with high specificity and sensitivity. Reported findings show TCR beta sequences accurately forecast HLA-A and HLA-B alleles in most subjects.

About this clone itself: Its antigen is currently unknown.

With 60 Vbeta and 13 Jbeta primers, the PCR was carried out. Assay used: immunoSEQ multiplex PCR; TCRdb lists only in-frame clones, some missing. The data hold about 120,000 clones, with roughly 80% observed a single time. CDR1 is SGHDT and CDR2 is YYEEEE in the germline V gene. The ends were cut back, 4 bases at V and 0 bases at J, with 13 bases in the middle. CDR3 length equals 15 residues. The chain links TRBV5-6 to TRBJ1-1; maybe TRBD1 (6 bases). Sequencing was performed on PBMCs. The source of this sequence is a female donor in good health and CMV-seronegative. As DNA, the CDR3 is TGTGCCAGCAGCACTGAGACAGGCCTGAACACTGAAGCTTTCTTT. Translated, it gives CASSTETGLNTEAFF.